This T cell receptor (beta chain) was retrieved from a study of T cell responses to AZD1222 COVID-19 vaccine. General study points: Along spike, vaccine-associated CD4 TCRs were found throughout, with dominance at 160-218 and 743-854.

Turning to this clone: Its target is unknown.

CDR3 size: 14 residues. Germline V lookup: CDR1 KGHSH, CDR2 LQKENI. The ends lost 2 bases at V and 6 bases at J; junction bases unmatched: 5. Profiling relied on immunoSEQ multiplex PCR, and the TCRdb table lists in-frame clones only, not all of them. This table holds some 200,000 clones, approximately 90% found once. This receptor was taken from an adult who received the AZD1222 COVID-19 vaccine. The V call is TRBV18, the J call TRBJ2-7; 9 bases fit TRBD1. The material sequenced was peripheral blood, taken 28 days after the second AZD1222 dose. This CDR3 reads CASSPGTGNGEQYF. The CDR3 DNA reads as TGTGCCAGCTCACCAGGGACAGGGAACGGCGAGCAGTACTTC.